The TCR beta chain described here comes from a study of STAT5B mutations in CD4+ large granular lymphocyte leukemia. About the research overall: Among healthy donors, a particular HLA allele went with more CDR3 'QG' motifs.

Study-level results: No patients shared main leukemic clonotypes, though about 25% appeared at low frequency elsewhere.

Buffy coats from healthy blood donors served as controls. Turning to this clone: The antigen is undetermined.

The table came from immunoSEQ multiplex PCR; TCRdb's copy has only in-frame clones and leaves some out. The table shows some 51,000 clones, with around 81% occurring only once. Between the trimmed V and J ends, which lost 2 bases and 2 bases, there was a span of 10 bases. Germline CDR1 and CDR2: SQVTM and ANQGSEA. This CDR3 comprises 14 residues. This TCR was sampled from a human donor in good health. The sequencing sample was made of CD4+ T cells from blood buffy coats. The chain is built from TRBV29-1 and TRBJ2-1, with TRBD1 as a possible D gene (5 bases). The CDR3 DNA reads TGCAGCGTTGAAAAAGGGGTGGCCTACAATGAGCAGTTCTTC. Translating gives CSVEKGVAYNEQFF.